These 28 T cell receptor beta chains were all obtained from the same sample, sequenced in a study of blood T cell repertoires in COVID-19. Profiled with immunoSEQ multiplex PCR; TCRdb holds only in-frame clones, not every one. The sample has around 290,000 clones, about 90% seen once. The sequenced sample was peripheral blood. The receptors stem from a woman in her 50s who had recovered from COVID-19.

The J gene is TRBJ1-2, the V gene TRBV28; D ambiguous. This CDR3 region has 15 residues. Trimming took 7 bases from V and 4 from J, leaving 19 bases between them. Germline V gives CDR1 MDHEN, CDR2 SYDVKM. CDR3 in amino acids: CASTNSEVSVYGYTF. The CDR3 coding sequence is TGTGCCAGCACCAATTCGGAGGTCTCGGTCTATGGCTACACCTTC.

This rearrangement joins TRBV7-2 to TRBJ1-1; D call uncertain. The length of the CDR3 is 13 residues. Trimming cost V 1 base and J 5 bases, with 8 bases left between them. Per germline, CDR1 SGHTA and CDR2 FQGNSA. The CDR3 sequence is CASSLGRWTEAFF. The CDR3 bases are TGTGCCAGCAGCTTAGGGAGGTGGACTGAAGCTTTCTTT.

This chain links TRBV5-6 with TRBJ2-7; 8 nucleotides match TRBD1. J lost 5 bases, V lost 3 bases, and 4 bases had no gene match. This CDR3 contains 13 residues. CDR1 and CDR2 (germline): SGHDT, YYEEEE. The CDR3 nucleotides are TGTGCCAGCAGCTGGACAGGGTATGACGAGCAGTACTTC. It codes for CASSWTGYDEQYF.

The chain carries TRBV27 and TRBJ2-3; 7 bases fit TRBD2. The CDR3 spans 11 residues. Per germline, CDR1 MNHEY and CDR2 SMNVEV (reference sequence). J lost 9 bases, V lost 5 bases, and 2 bases had no gene match. The CDR3 DNA reads TGTGCCAGCAGTCCCGGGGGGACGCAGTATTTT. Translated, it gives CASSPGGTQYF.

V gene TRBV19 combines with J gene TRBJ2-1; 8 bases match TRBD2. This CDR3 is 16 amino acids long. The trim removed 4 bases at V and 6 bases at J, leaving 11 bases unmatched. Germline V gene sequence: CDR1 LNHDA, CDR2 SQIVND (reference sequence). CDR3 amino acids: CASSTTGLGLGNEQFF. Written as DNA, the CDR3 is TGTGCCAGTAGTACCACGGGACTAGGGTTGGGCAATGAGCAGTTCTTC.

This clone was recorded only once. The chain is built from TRBV4-1 and TRBJ2-4, with D unresolved. Germline V gene data show CDR1 as MGHRA and CDR2 as YSYEKL. The CDR3 is 16 residues long. V dropped 1 base and J dropped 0 bases, with 10 bases sitting between them. As DNA, the CDR3 is TGCGCCAGCAGCCAAGCCTCGGAGTTAGCCAAAAACATTCAGTACTTC. This sequence encodes CASSQASELAKNIQYF.

The V gene is TRBV9, the J gene TRBJ2-3, with TRBD1 matching over 7 bases. The CDR3 is 14 amino acids. Looked up from germline, CDR1 is SGDLS and CDR2 is YYNGEE. Trimming at V came to 6 bases and at J to 6 bases, leaving 10 bases not matched to a gene. In DNA, the CDR3 is TGTGCCAGCACCCAAGAGGGGGCGGGCGATACGCAGTATTTT. Translation gives CASTQEGAGDTQYF.

The count of this clone is one. The chain links TRBV6-2 or TRBV6-3 to TRBJ2-7, with 16 bases aligning to TRBD2. J lost 5 bases, V lost 4 bases, and 14 bases had no gene match. The germline V gene encodes CDR1 MNHEY and CDR2 SVGEGT. This CDR3 has 19 amino acids. DNA for the CDR3: TGTGCCAGCAGTTCGCTACCACCGGGACTAGCGGGAGGGCCTGACGAGCAGTACTTC. Translated, it gives CASSSLPPGLAGGPDEQYF.

In this sample, this clone turned up many times. The same CDR3 also results from other DNA sequences found in this sample. The gene calls are TRBV27 and TRBJ1-1, with TRBD1 as a possible D gene (5 bases). This CDR3 contains 14 residues. The germline gives CDR1 MNHEY, CDR2 SMNVEV (reference sequence). V lost 4 bases and J 3 bases, leaving 12 bases between the germline ends. The CDR3 is CASSSRERDTEAFF. As DNA, the CDR3 is TGTGCCAGCAGTTCCAGGGAAAGAGACACTGAAGCTTTCTTT.

This chain connects TRBV3-1 (or the pseudogene TRBV3-2) to TRBJ2-1, with D possibly being TRBD1 (6 bases). The germline gives CDR1 LGHDT, CDR2 YNNKEL (reference sequence). The CDR3 covers 15 residues. V was cut by 3 bases and J by 5 bases, with 14 bases left in between. CDR3 nucleotides: TGTGCCAGCAGCCATCTATGGGACACAGACAATGAGCAGTTCTTC. Translating it yields CASSHLWDTDNEQFF.

For this clone: At the DNA level, this CDR3 is encoded by other sequences in the same sample as well. The rearrangement links TRBV7-2 to TRBJ1-1, with no clear D. Germline V gene lookup returns CDR1 SGHTA and CDR2 FQGNSA. V was shortened by 1 base and J by 4 bases, with 7 bases between the two germline ends. The CDR3 is 13 amino acids. The CDR3 spells CASSLVEGTEAFF. For the CDR3, the DNA is TGTGCCAGCAGCTTAGTGGAGGGCACTGAAGCTTTCTTT.

The gene calls are TRBV18 and TRBJ2-1; D is perhaps TRBD2 (6 bases). CDR3 length equals 15 residues. Trimming took 6 bases from V and 3 from J, leaving 15 bases between them. Germline V gives CDR1 KGHSH, CDR2 LQKENI. CDR3 DNA sequence: TGTGCCAGCTCTCTTGACTTGCGGGGCTACAATGAGCAGTTCTTC. Translated: CASSLDLRGYNEQFF.

The chain has TRBV5-1 and TRBJ2-7; TRBD1 matches 7 bases. The V and J ends lost 0 bases and 3 bases, in that order; junction bases with no gene match: 9. This CDR3 contains 16 residues. Germline assignment: CDR1 SGHRS and CDR2 YFSETQ. In DNA, the CDR3 is TGCGCCAGCAGCTTGGAGGCGACAGGGAGCGGCTACGAGCAGTACTTC. The encoded protein is CASSLEATGSGYEQYF. Variable domain in full (rest from reference TRBV5-1 and TRBJ2-7): KAGVTQTPRYLIKTRGQQVTLSCSPISGHRSVSWYQQTPGQGLQFLFEYFSETQRNKGNFPGRFSGRQFSNSRSEMNVSTLELGDSALYLCASSLEATGSGYEQYFGPGTRLTVT.

The CDR3 nucleotides are TGTGCCAGCAGCGACGGACAGTTACTCGGCTACACCTTC. Residues: CASSDGQLLGYTF. V is TRBV7-2 and J is TRBJ1-2; tentative D call: TRBD1 (6 bases). Germline V gene lookup returns CDR1 SGHTA and CDR2 FQGNSA. The CDR3 covers 13 residues. Trimming left V 5 bases short and J 8 bases short, with 15 bases between.

This rearrangement joins TRBV5-4 to TRBJ2-5, with 9 bases identical to TRBD1. With V trimmed by 2 bases and J by 4 bases, 6 bases remained unmatched. Germline CDR1 SGHNT, CDR2 YYREEE (reference sequence). The CDR3 loop spans 15 amino acids. The chain's CDR3 is CASSFAQGARETQYF. Written as DNA, the CDR3 is TGTGCCAGCAGCTTCGCACAGGGGGCTAGAGAGACCCAGTACTTC.

The rearrangement links TRBV28 to TRBJ2-7, with TRBD2 matching 10 bases. V dropped 9 bases and J dropped 3; count of bases not matched to a gene: 5. This CDR3 is 13 amino acids long. Germline V gene sequence: CDR1 MDHEN, CDR2 SYDVKM. CDR3 DNA: TGTGCCAGTAAAGCGGGGGGGTACTACGAGCAGTACTTC. Translating gives CASKAGGYYEQYF. Complete variable domain (other parts from reference TRBV28 and TRBJ2-7): DVKVTQSSRYLVKRTGEKVFLECVQDMDHENMFWYRQDPGLGLRLIYFSYDVKMKEKGDIPEGYSVSREKKERFSLILESASTNQTSMYLCASKAGGYYEQYFGPGTRLTVT.

This clone showed up just once. The V gene is TRBV5-5, the J gene TRBJ1-5; D uncertain. The germline V gene encodes CDR1 SGHKS and CDR2 YYEKEE (reference sequence). The CDR3 has 13 residues. V was cut by 2 bases and J by 7 bases, with 10 bases left in between. The CDR3 sequence is CASSLRSEQPQHF. The CDR3, as DNA: TGTGCCAGCAGCTTAAGGTCGGAGCAGCCCCAGCATTTT.

Only one count was recorded for this clone. The chain is built from TRBV11-2 and TRBJ2-5; D may be TRBD1 (5 bases). Germline V gene data show CDR1 as SGHAT and CDR2 as FQNNGV. The CDR3 consists of 13 residues. V was shortened by 6 bases and J by 5 bases, with 13 bases between the two germline ends. DNA of the CDR3: TGTGCCAGCAGGGGGCTCCGTCCGGAGACCCAGTACTTC. This codes for CASRGLRPETQYF.

The chain employs TRBV30 and TRBJ1-3; maybe TRBD1 (5 bases). The CDR3 has 13 residues. Deletions cut 6 bases from V and 1 base from J, with 10 bases between. The germline CDR1 and CDR2 sequences are GTSNPN and SVGIG (reference sequence). This CDR3 reads CACQGTSGNTIYF. Written as DNA, the CDR3 is TGTGCCTGCCAGGGCACATCTGGAAACACCATATATTTT.

V usage is TRBV15 and J usage is TRBJ2-5; 10 positions agree with TRBD2. Germline CDR1 and CDR2: LNHNV and YYDKDF (reference sequence). This CDR3 is built from 13 residues. J was trimmed by 4 bases and V by 6 bases; bases with no gene match: 2. As DNA, the CDR3 is TGTGCCACCAGAGCGGGGGGGGGAGAGACCCAGTACTTC. It is translated as CATRAGGGETQYF.

The chain couples TRBV11-2 to TRBJ1-2; D is possibly TRBD1 (5 bases). Trimming removed 6 bases from V and 2 bases from J, with 16 bases in between. In germline, CDR1 is SGHAT, CDR2 FQNNGV. The CDR3 has 15 residues. The CDR3 region has the DNA TGTGCCAGCAGATCAATTTACAGGAGAAACTATGGCTACACCTTC. It specifies CASRSIYRRNYGYTF. The whole variable domain, remainder taken from reference TRBV11-2 and TRBJ1-2, is EAGVAQSPRYKIIEKRQSVAFWCNPISGHATLYWYQQILGQGPKLLIQFQNNGVVDDSQLPKDRFSAERLKGVDSTLKIQPAKLEDSAVYLCASRSIYRRNYGYTFGSGTRLTVV.

The chain joins TRBV6-5 to TRBJ1-6; D not resolved. V lost 6 bases, J lost 7 bases, and 10 bases lay in between. Germline V gene data show CDR1 as MNHEY and CDR2 as SVGAGI. The CDR3 is made up of 13 amino acids. The CDR3 DNA reads as TGTGCCAGCAGATCGGTCATAAATTCACCCCTCCACTTT. Its translation is CASRSVINSPLHF.

Note on this clone: This sample includes further DNA sequences coding for the same CDR3. The J gene is TRBJ2-5, the V gene TRBV5-4; D not resolved. CDR3 size: 13 residues. Trimming left V 0 bases short and J 2 bases short, with 5 bases between. Germline V gene data show CDR1 as SGHNT and CDR2 as YYREEE (reference sequence). CDR3: CASSLANQETQYF. The CDR3 nucleotides read TGTGCCAGCAGCTTGGCAAATCAAGAGACCCAGTACTTC.

This clone occurred a few times. This CDR3 is CASEAQGAFSGYTF. The CDR3 nucleotides read TGTGCCAGTGAGGCACAGGGAGCTTTCTCGGGCTACACCTTC. The chain links TRBV19 to TRBJ1-2, with D possibly being TRBD1 (6 bases). This CDR3 is built from 14 residues. Germline V lookup: CDR1 LNHDA, CDR2 SQIVND (reference sequence). Trimming cost V 8 bases and J 8 bases, with 21 bases left between them.

The J gene is TRBJ2-1, the V gene TRBV5-1; possible D gene TRBD2, 6 bases. Trimming shortened V by 5 bases and J by 0 bases, and 12 bases separated the two germline ends. Germline V CDR1 and CDR2: SGHRS, YFSETQ. The CDR3 sequence is 15 residues long. The CDR3 sequence is CASRGGESSYNEQFF. CDR3 DNA: TGCGCCAGCAGGGGCGGGGAGAGCTCCTACAATGAGCAGTTCTTC.

The chain uses TRBV19 and TRBJ2-2; D is undetermined. The CDR3 runs 14 residues. The germline V gene encodes CDR1 LNHDA and CDR2 SQIVND (reference sequence). Trimming took off 2 bases at V and 0 bases at J, with 4 bases between the two ends. The CDR3 bases are TGTGCCAGTAGTATAAGCCCGAACACCGGGGAGCTGTTTTTT. It specifies CASSISPNTGELFF.

The J gene is TRBJ2-1, the V gene TRBV2; D possibly corresponds to TRBD1 (5 bases). Germline V gene data show CDR1 as SNHLY and CDR2 as FYNNEI. This CDR3 region has 15 residues. Trimming pared 6 bases from V and 7 bases from J, leaving 19 bases between. This chain's CDR3 is CASRPRIQGYNEQFF. The CDR3 DNA sequence: TGTGCCAGCAGACCTAGGATTCAGGGATATAATGAGCAGTTCTTC.

The chain employs TRBV18 and TRBJ2-6; unclear D gene. This CDR3 is 15 amino acids long. CDR1 KGHSH and CDR2 LQKENI come from the germline V gene. With 2 bases removed from V and 2 bases from J, the gap between germline ends came to 7 bases. The CDR3: CASSPVAAGANVLTF. The CDR3 region has the DNA TGTGCCAGCTCACCAGTGGCAGCTGGGGCCAACGTCCTGACTTTC.